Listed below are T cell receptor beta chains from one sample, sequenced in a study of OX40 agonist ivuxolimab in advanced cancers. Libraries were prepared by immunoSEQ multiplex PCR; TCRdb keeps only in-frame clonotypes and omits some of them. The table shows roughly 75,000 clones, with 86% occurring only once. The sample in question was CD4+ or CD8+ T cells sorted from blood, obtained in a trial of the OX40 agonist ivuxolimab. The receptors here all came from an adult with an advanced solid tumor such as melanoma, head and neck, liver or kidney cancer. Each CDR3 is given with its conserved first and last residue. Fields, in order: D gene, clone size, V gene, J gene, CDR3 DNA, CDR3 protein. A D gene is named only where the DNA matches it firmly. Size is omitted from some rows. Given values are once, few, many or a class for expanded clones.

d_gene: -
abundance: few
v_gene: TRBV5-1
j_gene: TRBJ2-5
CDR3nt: TGCGCCAGCAGCGACTCACTGGGACCAGTGCAAGAGACCCAGTACTTC
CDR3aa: CASSDSLGPVQETQYF

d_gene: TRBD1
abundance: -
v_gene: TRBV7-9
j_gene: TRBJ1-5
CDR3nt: TGTGCCAGCAGCTCCGGACAGGGTGATCCGTTTCGCAATCAGCCCCAGCATTTT
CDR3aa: CASSSGQGDPFRNQPQHF

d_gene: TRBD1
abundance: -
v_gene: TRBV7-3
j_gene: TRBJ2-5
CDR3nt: TGTGCCAGCAGTCGGACAGGTTTCCAAGAGACCCAGTACTTC
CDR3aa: CASSRTGFQETQYF

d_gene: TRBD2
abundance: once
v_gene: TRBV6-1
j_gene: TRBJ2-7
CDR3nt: TGTGCCAGCACGGCTAGCGGGGGGGCCGGCGAGCAGTACTTC
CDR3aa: CASTASGGAGEQYF

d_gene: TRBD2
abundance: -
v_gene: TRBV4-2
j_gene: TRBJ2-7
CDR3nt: TGTGCCAGCAGCCCCCGACTAGCGGGGACGGCCTCCTACGAGCAGTACTTC
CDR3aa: CASSPRLAGTASYEQYF

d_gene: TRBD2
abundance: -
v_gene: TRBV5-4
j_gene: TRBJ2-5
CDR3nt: TGTGCCAGCAGCTTGGGTGGGGGGGGACAAGAGACCCAGTACTTC
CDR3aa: CASSLGGGGQETQYF

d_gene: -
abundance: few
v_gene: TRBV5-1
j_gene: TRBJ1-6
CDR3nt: TGCGCCAGCAGCGAACAGGGTAACTCACCCCTCCACTTT
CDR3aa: CASSEQGNSPLHF

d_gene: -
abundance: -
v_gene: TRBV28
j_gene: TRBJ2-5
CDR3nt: TGTGCCAGCAGTTTAAATCTGGGTCCGACCCAGTACTTC
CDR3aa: CASSLNLGPTQYF

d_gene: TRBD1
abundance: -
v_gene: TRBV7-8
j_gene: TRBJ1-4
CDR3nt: TGTGCCAGCAGGCTCCGGGACAGTGCCGAAAAACTGTTTTTT
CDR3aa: CASRLRDSAEKLFF

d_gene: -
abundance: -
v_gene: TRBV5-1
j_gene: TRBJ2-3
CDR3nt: TGCGCCAGCAGCTTGTGGGGTCGGAGTTCAGTAGCCCCCACAGATACGCAGTATTTT
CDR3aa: CASSLWGRSSVAPTDTQYF

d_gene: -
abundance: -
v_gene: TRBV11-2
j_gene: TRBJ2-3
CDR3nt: TGTGCCAGCAGCTTACAAAGCACAGATACGCAGTATTTT
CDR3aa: CASSLQSTDTQYF

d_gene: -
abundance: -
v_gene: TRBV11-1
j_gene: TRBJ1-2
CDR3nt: TGTGCCAGCAGCTTAGAGGCGGGGAATGGCTACACCTTC
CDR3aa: CASSLEAGNGYTF

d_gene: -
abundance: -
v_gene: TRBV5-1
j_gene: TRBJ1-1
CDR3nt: TGCGCCAGCAGCCCAAGTACTGGGGTAGGGGACACTGAAGCTTTCTTT
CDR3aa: CASSPSTGVGDTEAFF

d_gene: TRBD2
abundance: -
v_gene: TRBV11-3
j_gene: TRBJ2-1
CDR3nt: TGTGCCAGCAGCTTACTTGGGACTAGCGACAATGAGCAGTTCTTC
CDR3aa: CASSLLGTSDNEQFF

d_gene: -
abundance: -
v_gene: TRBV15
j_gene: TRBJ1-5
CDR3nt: TGTGCCACCAGAGACGATCCGGGACGTTCATGGCTGGGGAATCAGCCCCAGCATTTT
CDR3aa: CATRDDPGRSWLGNQPQHF

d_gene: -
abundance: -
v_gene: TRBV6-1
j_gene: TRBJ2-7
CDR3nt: TGTGCCAGCAGTGAGCTTTACCGTAAGCAGTACTTC
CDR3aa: CASSELYRKQYF

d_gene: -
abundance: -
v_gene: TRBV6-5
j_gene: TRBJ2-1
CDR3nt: TGTGCCAGCAGTTACTCGAGGCGTTCCGGAGGTGAGCAGTTCTTC
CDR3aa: CASSYSRRSGGEQFF

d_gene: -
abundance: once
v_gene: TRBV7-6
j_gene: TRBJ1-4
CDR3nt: TGTGCCAGCAGCTTAGGGGGGGGACAAACCGAAAAACTGTTTTTT
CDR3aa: CASSLGGGQTEKLFF

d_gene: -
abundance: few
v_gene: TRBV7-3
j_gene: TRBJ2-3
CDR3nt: TGTGCCAGCAGCTTAAGCGACGAGGGGGAGGCCTCTTTT
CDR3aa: CASSLSDEGEASF

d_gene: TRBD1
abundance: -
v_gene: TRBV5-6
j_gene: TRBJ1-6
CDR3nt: TGTGCCAGCAGCTTGAGGACAGGGGGTAATTCACCCCTCCACTTT
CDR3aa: CASSLRTGGNSPLHF

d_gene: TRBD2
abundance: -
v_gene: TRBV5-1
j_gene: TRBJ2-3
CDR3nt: TGCGCCAGCAGTCACGTAACCGTTGCAAGCGGGGGGAGCACAGATACGCAGTATTTT
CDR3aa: CASSHVTVASGGSTDTQYF

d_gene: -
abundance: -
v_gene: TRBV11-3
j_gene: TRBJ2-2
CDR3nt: TGTGCCAGCAGCTTAACACTGTTGGGCACCGGGGAGCTGTTTTTT
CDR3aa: CASSLTLLGTGELFF

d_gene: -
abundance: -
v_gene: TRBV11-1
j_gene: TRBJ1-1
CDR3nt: TGTGCCAGCAGCTTAGGGCAAGACACTGAAGCTTTCTTT
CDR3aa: CASSLGQDTEAFF

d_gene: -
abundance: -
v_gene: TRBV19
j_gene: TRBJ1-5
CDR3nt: TGTGCCAGTAGTATGGGGACAAATATGGGCAATCAGCCCCAGCATTTT
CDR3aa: CASSMGTNMGNQPQHF

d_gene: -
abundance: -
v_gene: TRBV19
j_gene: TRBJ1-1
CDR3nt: TGTGCCAGTAGTGGGGGAGGGCAGAACACTGAAGCTTTCTTT
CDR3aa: CASSGGGQNTEAFF

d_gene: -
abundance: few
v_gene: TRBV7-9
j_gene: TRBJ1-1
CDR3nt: TGTGCCAGCAGCCAGGTTCAGGGGAAGGACACTGAAGCTTTCTTT
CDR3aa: CASSQVQGKDTEAFF

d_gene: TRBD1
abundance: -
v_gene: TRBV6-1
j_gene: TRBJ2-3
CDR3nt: TGTGCCAGCAGACAGGGGATAGATACGCAGTATTTT
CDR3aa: CASRQGIDTQYF

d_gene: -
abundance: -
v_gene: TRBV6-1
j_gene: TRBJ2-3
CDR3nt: TGTGCCAGCATCCGGACAACATCCAACATTGCGCAGTATTTT
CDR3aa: CASIRTTSNIAQYF

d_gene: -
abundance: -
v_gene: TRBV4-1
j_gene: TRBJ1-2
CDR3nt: TGCGCCAGCAGCCCGAGGACCGCTATGAGAAATGGCTACACCTTC
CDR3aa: CASSPRTAMRNGYTF

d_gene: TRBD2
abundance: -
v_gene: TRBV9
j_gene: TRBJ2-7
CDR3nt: TGTGCCAGCAGCGTGGGGTGGGGAGGGGACGAGCAGTACTTC
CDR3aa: CASSVGWGGDEQYF

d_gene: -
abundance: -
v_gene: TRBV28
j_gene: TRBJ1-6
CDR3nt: TGTGCCAGCAGTAGCAGCTCCTATAATTCACCCCTCCACTTT
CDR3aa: CASSSSSYNSPLHF

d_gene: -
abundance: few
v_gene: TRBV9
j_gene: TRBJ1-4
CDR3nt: TGTGCCAGCAGCGTAGCTGGGGGGGCTAATGAAAAACTGTTTTTT
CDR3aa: CASSVAGGANEKLFF

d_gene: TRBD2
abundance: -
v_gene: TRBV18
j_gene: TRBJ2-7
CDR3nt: TGTGCCAGCTCACCGGGACTAACATCCTACGAGCAGTACTTC
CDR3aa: CASSPGLTSYEQYF

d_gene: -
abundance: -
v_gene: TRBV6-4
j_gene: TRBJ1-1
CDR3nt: TGTGCCAGTGCCACAGACTCGAACACTGAAGCTTTCTTT
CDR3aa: CASATDSNTEAFF

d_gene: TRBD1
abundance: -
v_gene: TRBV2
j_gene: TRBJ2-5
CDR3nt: TGTGCCAGCGGGGGGACAGGCCAAGAGACCCAGTACTTC
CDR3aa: CASGGTGQETQYF

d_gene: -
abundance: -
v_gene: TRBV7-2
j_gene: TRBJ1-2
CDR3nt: TGTGCCAGCAGCTTAGTCGGGGGTAACGAGAACTATGGCTACACCTTC
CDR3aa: CASSLVGGNENYGYTF

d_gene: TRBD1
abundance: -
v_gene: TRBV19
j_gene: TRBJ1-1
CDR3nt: TGTGCCAGTAGTATCGAAGGGGGCAAGGACACTGAAGCTTTCTTT
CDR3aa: CASSIEGGKDTEAFF

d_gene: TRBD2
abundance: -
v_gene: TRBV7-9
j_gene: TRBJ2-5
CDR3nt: TGTGCCAGCAGCTTTGCGGGAGTTCAAGAGACCCAGTACTTC
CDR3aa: CASSFAGVQETQYF

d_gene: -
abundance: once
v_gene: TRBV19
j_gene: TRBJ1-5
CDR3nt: TGTGCCAGTAGTATAGCACCATGGCAGCCCCAGCATTTT
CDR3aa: CASSIAPWQPQHF

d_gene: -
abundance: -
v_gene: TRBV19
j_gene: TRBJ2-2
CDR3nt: TGTGCCAGTAGTATTTTTGCGGGTTTAGAGACCGGGGAGCTGTTTTTT
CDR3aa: CASSIFAGLETGELFF

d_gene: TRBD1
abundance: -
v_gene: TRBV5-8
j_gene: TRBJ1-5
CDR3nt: TGTGCCAGCAGCCTTTTCAGGGGGATGGGGCAGCCCCAGCATTTT
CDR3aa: CASSLFRGMGQPQHF

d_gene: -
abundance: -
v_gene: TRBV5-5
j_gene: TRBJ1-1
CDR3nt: TGTGCCAGCAGCTTACTCGATTTGGACACTGAAGCTTTCTTT
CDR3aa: CASSLLDLDTEAFF

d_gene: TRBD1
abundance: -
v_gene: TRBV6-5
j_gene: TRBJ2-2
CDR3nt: TGTGCCAGCAGTTACCAGGGACAGCCTATTCCCGGGGAGCTGTTTTTT
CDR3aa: CASSYQGQPIPGELFF

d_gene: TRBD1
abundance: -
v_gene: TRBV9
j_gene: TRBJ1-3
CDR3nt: TGTGCCAGCAGCCCCGCCCAACCGGGACAGGGAAACACCATATATTTT
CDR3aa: CASSPAQPGQGNTIYF

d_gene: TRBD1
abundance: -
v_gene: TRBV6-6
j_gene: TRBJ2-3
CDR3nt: TGTGCCAGCACCACACCCGGGACAGGGGGCACAGATACGCAGTATTTT
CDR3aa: CASTTPGTGGTDTQYF

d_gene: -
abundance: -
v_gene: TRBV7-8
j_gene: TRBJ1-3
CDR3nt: TGTGCCAGCAGCTTTAGCTTACAGGGTTTCGGCGGAAACACCATATATTTT
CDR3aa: CASSFSLQGFGGNTIYF

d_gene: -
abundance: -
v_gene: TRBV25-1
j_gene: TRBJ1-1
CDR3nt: TGTGCCAGCAGTGACGGGGGGGCGCCGGGGACTGAAGCTTTCTTT
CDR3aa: CASSDGGAPGTEAFF

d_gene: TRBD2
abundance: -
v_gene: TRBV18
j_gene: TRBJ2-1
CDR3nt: TGTGCCAGCTCGCCCAGGGAGGGCTCCTACAATGAGCAGTTCTTC
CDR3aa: CASSPREGSYNEQFF

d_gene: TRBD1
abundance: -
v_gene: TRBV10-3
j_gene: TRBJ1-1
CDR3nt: TGTGCCATCAGTGTCGCCGGGACAGGGGCGAACACTGAAGCTTTCTTT
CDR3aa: CAISVAGTGANTEAFF

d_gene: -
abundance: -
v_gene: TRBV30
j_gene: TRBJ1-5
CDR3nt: TGTGCCTGCCAAATTCCGGGAACCCGTAATCAGCCCCAGCATTTT
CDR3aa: CACQIPGTRNQPQHF

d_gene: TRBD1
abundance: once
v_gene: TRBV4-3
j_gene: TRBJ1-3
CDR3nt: TGCGCCAGCAGCCAAGCTTTTGACAGGGGGCCAGGAAACACCATATATTTT
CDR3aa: CASSQAFDRGPGNTIYF

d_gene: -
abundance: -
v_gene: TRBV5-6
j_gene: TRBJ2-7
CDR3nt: TGTGCCAGCAGTCACAGGGCCAGCTCCTACGAGCAGTACTTC
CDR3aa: CASSHRASSYEQYF

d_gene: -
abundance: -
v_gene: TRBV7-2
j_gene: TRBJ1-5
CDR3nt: TGTGCCAGCAGCTCGGGCGGGGGCCACAATCAGCCCCAGCATTTT
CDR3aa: CASSSGGGHNQPQHF

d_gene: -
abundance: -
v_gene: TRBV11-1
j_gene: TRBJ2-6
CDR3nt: TGTGCCAGCAGCTTCCTGGGCTCTGGGGCCAACGTCCTGACTTTC
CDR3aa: CASSFLGSGANVLTF